Described below is a single T cell receptor (beta chain) sequence and its context. The antigen remains unidentified. Germline loops: CDR1 GTSNPN, CDR2 SVGIG (reference sequence). V lost 0 bases to trimming and J lost 3 bases; unmatched junction nucleotides: 3. This CDR3 is 15 amino acids long. The donors, healthy Caucasians from Russia, were aged about 6 to 95. A minimum of 6 million PBMCs was isolated per sample. The sample is drawn from a study of blood T cells in healthy people across ages. Overall study results and limits: The CMV status of each donor remained undetermined, and this could have confounded shifts in expanded clonotypes. Naive and antigen-experienced cells were not separated, limiting conclusive comparison.

PCR was performed a second time for roughly 7 to 12 cycles using a sample-barcoded 5' primer and a J-beta primer mix. One entry per CDR3 protein, called by TCRdb with MiXCR from the 5' RACE reads. This table holds about 680,000 distinct CDR3 sequences, about 52% found once. Sample: blood. The TCR comes from a woman aged 55-69 years in good health. This rearrangement joins TRBV30 to TRBJ2-1; 9 nucleotides line up with TRBD2. CDR3 sequence reads: CAWSVRSGGYNEQFF. CDR3 nucleotides: TGTGCCTGGAGTGTACGTAGCGGGGGCTACAATGAGCAGTTCTTC.